The 2 T cell receptor beta chains in this list originate from one sample, sequenced in a study of PD-L1 blockade in urothelial cancer. This sample's time point: pretreatment peripheral blood. Produced via immunoSEQ multiplex PCR; TCRdb's table is partial and in-frame only. Among approximately 90,000 clones listed, around 87% were seen once. The sequenced sample was PBMCs, obtained around atezolizumab (anti-PD-L1) treatment. These receptors all come from a man in his sixties with urothelial cancer.

V gene TRBV28 combines with J gene TRBJ1-3; D possibly corresponds to TRBD1 (6 bases). CDR1 is MDHEN, CDR2 SYDVKM, per germline. This CDR3 has 15 amino acids. Trimming took off 2 bases at V and 0 bases at J, with 8 bases between the two ends. The CDR3 bases are TGTGCCAGCAGTTTAGGACAGAGCTCTGGAAACACCATATATTTT. Its protein product is CASSLGQSSGNTIYF.

The rearrangement links TRBV5-8 to TRBJ2-2; D unresolved. V was cut by 0 bases and J by 2 bases, with 8 bases left in between. Germline V lookup: CDR1 SGHTS, CDR2 YDEGEE. The CDR3 extends over 15 amino acids. The CDR3 region has the DNA TGTGCCAGCAGCTTGGTACTGATCAACACCGGGGAGCTGTTTTTT. Amino acids: CASSLVLINTGELFF.